The clone carrying this T cell receptor beta chain turned up a few times. The data were obtained in a study of blood T cell repertoires in COVID-19. Study context: Acute and convalescent COVID-19 specimens originated in the United States, Italy and Spain.

The V end was cut by 0 bases, the J end by 3 bases, with 3 bases between. The length of the CDR3 is 13 residues. Germline loops: CDR1 LNHNV, CDR2 YYDKDF (reference sequence). Measured with immunoSEQ multiplex PCR; TCRdb has only the in-frame clones, and not every one. The table has 26,000 or so clones, almost 90% seen once. This chain links TRBV15 with TRBJ1-3; D is ambiguous. The sequenced sample was peripheral blood. The source is a human donor in a cohort sampled during active COVID-19. In DNA form, the CDR3 reads TGTGCCACCAGCAGAGATATTGGAAACACCATATATTTT. This sequence encodes CATSRDIGNTIYF.